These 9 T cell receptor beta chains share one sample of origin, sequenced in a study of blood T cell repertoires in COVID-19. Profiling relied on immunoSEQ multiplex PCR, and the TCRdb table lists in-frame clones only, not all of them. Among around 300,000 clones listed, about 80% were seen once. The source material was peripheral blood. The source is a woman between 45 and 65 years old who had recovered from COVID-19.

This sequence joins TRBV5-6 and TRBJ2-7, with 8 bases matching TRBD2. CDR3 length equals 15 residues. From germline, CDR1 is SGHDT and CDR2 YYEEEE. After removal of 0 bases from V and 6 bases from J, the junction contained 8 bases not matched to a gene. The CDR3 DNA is TGTGCCAGCAGCTTGGAAGTAGCGGGATCCCCCGAGCAGTACTTC. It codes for CASSLEVAGSPEQYF.

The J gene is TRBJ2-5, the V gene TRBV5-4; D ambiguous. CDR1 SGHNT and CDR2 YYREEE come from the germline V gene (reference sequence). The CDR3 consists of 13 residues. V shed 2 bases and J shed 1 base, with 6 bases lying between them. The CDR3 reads CASSLVVQETQYF. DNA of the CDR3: TGTGCCAGCAGCTTAGTAGTCCAAGAGACCCAGTACTTC.

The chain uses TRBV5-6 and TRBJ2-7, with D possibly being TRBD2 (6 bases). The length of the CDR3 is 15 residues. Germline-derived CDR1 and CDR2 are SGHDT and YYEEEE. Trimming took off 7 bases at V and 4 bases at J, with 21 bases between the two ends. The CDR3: CASAFYGPGGYEQYF. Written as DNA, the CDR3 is TGTGCCAGCGCCTTCTACGGCCCCGGGGGATACGAGCAGTACTTC.

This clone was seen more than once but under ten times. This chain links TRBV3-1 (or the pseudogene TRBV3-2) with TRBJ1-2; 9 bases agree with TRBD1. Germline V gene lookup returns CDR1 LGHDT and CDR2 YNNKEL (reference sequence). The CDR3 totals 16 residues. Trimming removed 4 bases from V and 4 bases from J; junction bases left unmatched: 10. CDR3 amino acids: CASSRRTGEVRYGYTF. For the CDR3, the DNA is TGTGCCAGCAGCCGCCGGACAGGGGAAGTACGCTATGGCTACACCTTC.

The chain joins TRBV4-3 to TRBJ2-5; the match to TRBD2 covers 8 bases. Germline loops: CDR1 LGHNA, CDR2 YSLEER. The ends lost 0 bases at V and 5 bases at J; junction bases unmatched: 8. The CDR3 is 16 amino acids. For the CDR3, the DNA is TGCGCCAGCAGCCAAGACGTCAGCGGGAGATCGGAGACCCAGTACTTC. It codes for CASSQDVSGRSETQYF.

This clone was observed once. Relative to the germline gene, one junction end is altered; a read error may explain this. The CDR3 region has the DNA TGTGCCAGCAGTTTAAGATCTAATAGGGACAGACACCACTTT. This gives the protein CASSLRSNRDRHHF. The gene calls are TRBV28 and TRBJ1-1; 7 nucleotides match TRBD1. This CDR3 has 14 residues. Per the germline V gene, CDR1 is MDHEN and CDR2 is SYDVKM.

The CDR3 region is CASSHTWRESSYEQYF. The CDR3 nucleotides are TGCGCCAGCAGTCACACGTGGCGGGAGAGCTCCTACGAGCAGTACTTC. The chain couples TRBV23-1 to TRBJ2-7, with 7 bases aligning to TRBD2. TRBV23-1 is an ORF for which the function is uncertain. This CDR3 region has 16 residues. Unmatched junction bases numbered 8, after V lost 3 bases and J lost 0 bases.

The CDR3 spells CASSDIQGRETQYF. Here the CDR3 DNA reads TGTGCCAGCAGTGATATACAGGGTCGGGAGACCCAGTACTTC. The rearrangement uses TRBV6-1 and TRBJ2-5; the D gene is possibly TRBD1 (6 bases). Looked up from germline, CDR1 is MNHNS and CDR2 is SASEGT. V lost 3 bases to trimming and J lost 5 bases, with 13 bases between them. This CDR3 has 14 amino acids.

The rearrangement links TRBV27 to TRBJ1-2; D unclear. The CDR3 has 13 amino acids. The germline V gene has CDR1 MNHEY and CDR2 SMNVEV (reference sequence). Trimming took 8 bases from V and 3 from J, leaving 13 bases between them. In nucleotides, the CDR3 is TGTGCCAGCTCCCTTGCACAGCACTATGGCTACACCTTC. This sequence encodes CASSLAQHYGYTF.